A single sample is the source of the 8 T cell receptor beta chains below, sequenced in a study of cytomegalovirus exposure and HLA in healthy donors. This PCR relied on a set of 60 Vbeta primers and 13 Jbeta primers. Libraries were prepared by immunoSEQ multiplex PCR; TCRdb keeps only in-frame clonotypes and omits some of them. This sample has fewer than 200,000 clones, with nearly 80% found just once. Sequencing was carried out using PBMCs. These receptors were taken from a female donor in good health and CMV-seronegative.

Details on this clone: This sample also contains other DNA sequences that code for the same CDR3. The chain is built from TRBV6-6 and TRBJ1-1; no reliable D call. Germline loops: CDR1 MNHNY, CDR2 SVGAGI (reference sequence). The CDR3 is made up of 13 amino acids. Trimming removed 6 bases from V and 1 base from J, with 9 bases in between. The CDR3 DNA follows: TGTGCCAGCAGCGATCGGGGGAACACTGAAGCTTTCTTT. It encodes CASSDRGNTEAFF.

The V and J genes are TRBV5-1 and TRBJ2-7, with a tentative D call TRBD1 (6 bases). The V and J ends lost 0 bases and 3 bases respectively, with 10 bases between them. CDR3 length: 14 amino acids. Germline CDR1 is SGHRS and CDR2 is YFSETQ. The CDR3 DNA is TGCGCCAGCAGCTTGGGAGGGGGTCGCTACGAGCAGTACTTC. This translates into CASSLGGGRYEQYF.

The rearrangement links TRBV7-6 to TRBJ2-7, with D unresolved. CDR1 and CDR2 from the germline V gene are SGHVS and FNYEAQ. V gave up 4 bases and J gave up 3 bases, with 4 bases separating them. CDR3 length: 11 amino acids. Here the CDR3 reads CASSSDYEQYF. CDR3 coding DNA: TGTGCCAGCAGCTCAGACTACGAGCAGTACTTC.

V is TRBV7-9 and J is TRBJ2-2; D gene unclear. Germline V gene data show CDR1 as SEHNR and CDR2 as FQNEAQ (reference sequence). The CDR3 runs 12 residues. V gave up 5 bases and J gave up 1 base, with 2 bases separating them. CDR3 protein: CASSLNTGELFF. The CDR3 DNA sequence: TGTGCCAGCAGCCTGAACACCGGGGAGCTGTTTTTT.

This rearrangement joins TRBV7-3 to TRBJ2-7; 7 nucleotides line up with TRBD1. Germline V lookup: CDR1 SGHTA, CDR2 FQGTGA. The CDR3 runs 15 residues. The V segment lost 5 bases and the J segment 1 base; nucleotides outside the gene matches: 8. The CDR3 DNA follows: TGTGCCAGCAGCGCAGGCCCGGGACAGTCCTACGAGCAGTACTTC. Residues: CASSAGPGQSYEQYF.

The chain couples TRBV7-2 to TRBJ2-3; 9 bases align to TRBD2. The CDR3 sequence is 15 residues long. With V trimmed by 1 base and J by 6 bases, 5 bases remained unmatched. Germline V gene data show CDR1 as SGHTA and CDR2 as FQGNSA. In DNA form, the CDR3 reads TGTGCCAGCAGCTTAGTTGCAAGCGGGGGGGATACGCAGTATTTT. As protein: CASSLVASGGDTQYF.

This sequence joins TRBV7-6 and TRBJ2-1, with a tentative D call TRBD2 (7 bases). Between the trimmed V and J ends, which lost 7 bases and 9 bases, there was a span of 16 bases. CDR3 length equals 13 residues. CDR1 is SGHVS, CDR2 FNYEAQ, per germline. CDR3 sequence reads: CASTPQGGVEQFF. CDR3 nucleotides: TGTGCCAGCACCCCTCAAGGGGGGGTTGAGCAGTTCTTC.

The V call is TRBV7-9, the J call TRBJ2-2; D remains ambiguous. The germline V and J ends were trimmed by 2 bases and 4 bases, with 17 bases remaining between them. The CDR3 covers 17 residues. Germline V gene data show CDR1 as SEHNR and CDR2 as FQNEAQ (reference sequence). CDR3 DNA sequence: TGTGCCAGCAGCTTATGGGTGGGCCTGATGGGCACCGGGGAGCTGTTTTTT. Its protein is CASSLWVGLMGTGELFF.